These 4 T cell receptor beta chains originate from one sample sequenced in a study of control samples from healthy donors and cancer patients. Measured with immunoSEQ multiplex PCR; TCRdb has only the in-frame clones, and not every one. The top ten hold around 2.4% of the sample, which has about 150,000 clones, nearly 95% seen once. Sequences were obtained from blood. Receptors were obtained from a middle-aged man in good health.

The chain couples TRBV2 to TRBJ1-3; tentatively, D is TRBD1 (6 bases). This CDR3 is 15 amino acids long. Trimming shortened V by 7 bases and J by 0 bases, and 13 bases separated the two germline ends. Germline loops: CDR1 SNHLY, CDR2 FYNNEI. The CDR3 loop reads CASTGGGNSGNTIYF. The CDR3 DNA sequence: TGTGCCAGCACCGGGGGGGGCAACTCTGGAAACACCATATATTTT.

This chain links TRBV19 with TRBJ1-2; TRBD1 agrees at 7 bases. The V gene's germline CDR1 is LNHDA and CDR2 SQIVND (reference sequence). The V segment lost 10 bases and the J segment 4 bases; nucleotides outside the gene matches: 12. The CDR3 totals 14 residues. CDR3 bases: TGTGCCACCCATCCAGGGGGGGGACCCTATGGCTACACCTTC. Translating it yields CATHPGGGPYGYTF.

The chain carries TRBV14 and TRBJ2-2; possible D gene TRBD2, 5 bases. Germline V gene lookup returns CDR1 SGHDN and CDR2 FVKESK. This CDR3 comprises 16 residues. The V gene lost 5 bases and the J gene lost 3 bases, with 16 bases spanning the gap. The chain's CDR3 is CASSSIIGIDTGELFF. CDR3 in DNA: TGTGCCAGCAGCAGCATAATCGGGATCGACACCGGGGAGCTGTTTTTT.

This rearrangement joins TRBV18 to TRBJ2-1; tentative D call: TRBD2 (6 bases). CDR1 and CDR2 (germline): KGHSH, LQKENI. This CDR3 is 13 amino acids long. Trimming shortened V by 5 bases and J by 8 bases, and 13 bases separated the two germline ends. Here the CDR3 reads CASSSGDFDEQFF. As DNA, the CDR3 is TGTGCCAGCTCATCGGGAGATTTCGATGAGCAGTTCTTC.